A single sample gave rise to the 14 T cell receptor beta chains below, sequenced in a study of T-cell reconstitution after alpha-beta-depleted transplantation in children. Preparation of the TCRbeta library was carried out with unique molecular identifiers. TCRdb re-analysed the PCR reads in MiXCR, keeping a single row per CDR3 protein. The top ten hold roughly 21% of the sample, which has under 100,000 distinct CDR3 sequences, around a sixth seen once. The material was PBMCs, mostly from graft donor cells, obtained 180 days after TCRalphabeta/CD19-depleted stem cell transplant. Receptors were obtained from a male patient between 2 and 15 years old who had a stem cell transplant for acute lymphoblastic leukemia, so the T cells may come from the graft donor.

The chain has TRBV7-9 and TRBJ2-2; 8 positions agree with TRBD1. With V trimmed by 4 bases and J by 2 bases, 6 bases remained unmatched. Germline-derived CDR1 and CDR2 are SEHNR and FQNEAQ (reference sequence). CDR3 size: 16 residues. This CDR3 is CASSSRTGSNTGELFF. The CDR3, as DNA: TGTGCCAGCAGCTCCCGGACAGGGAGCAACACCGGGGAGCTGTTTTTT.

Of note for this clonotype: One end of the junction does not line up with germline, which may come from a read error. V and J are TRBV20-1 and TRBJ2-3; 7 bases are a match to TRBD1. This CDR3 contains 15 residues. Germline CDR1 DFQATT, CDR2 SNEGSKA (reference sequence). The CDR3: CSARETGIGSDTQYF. CDR3 coding DNA: TGCAGTGCTCGAGAGACAGGGATCGGATCAGATACGCAGTATTTT.

The rearrangement links TRBV7-2 to TRBJ2-5; a weak D match, TRBD2 (6 bases). CDR1 is SGHTA and CDR2 is FQGNSA in the germline V gene. Trimming pared 3 bases from V and 4 bases from J, leaving 12 bases between. The CDR3 sequence is 14 residues long. CDR3 region: CASSFGTGGETQYF. The CDR3 bases are TGTGCCAGCAGCTTCGGGACTGGGGGAGAGACCCAGTACTTC.

This clonotype occurred once. The junction departs from germline at one end; a sequencing error may be responsible. J is TRBJ2-7 and V is TRBV6-5; no clear D. The CDR3 covers 12 residues. The germline V gene has CDR1 MNHEY and CDR2 SVGAGI. The CDR3 sequence is CASSYFGVEQHF. In nucleotides, the CDR3 is TGTGCCAGCAGTTACTTTGGGGTCGAGCAGCACTTC.

The chain links TRBV5-1 to TRBJ1-2; 8 positions match TRBD1. V lost 1 base, J lost 6 bases, and 5 bases stayed unmatched. The CDR3 extends over 14 amino acids. Per the germline V gene, CDR1 is SGHRS and CDR2 is YFSETQ. This CDR3 is CASSLPRTGHGYTF. The CDR3 DNA sequence: TGCGCCAGCAGCTTGCCAAGGACAGGGCATGGCTACACCTTC. The whole variable domain, remainder taken from reference TRBV5-1 and TRBJ1-2, is KAGVTQTPRYLIKTRGQQVTLSCSPISGHRSVSWYQQTPGQGLQFLFEYFSETQRNKGNFPGRFSGRQFSNSRSEMNVSTLELGDSALYLCASSLPRTGHGYTFGSGTRLTVV.

V is TRBV19 and J is TRBJ1-1, with D possibly being TRBD1 (5 bases). Germline CDR1 LNHDA, CDR2 SQIVND (reference sequence). Trimming took off 3 bases at V and 0 bases at J, with 11 bases between the two ends. CDR3 length: 15 amino acids. The CDR3 loop is CASSINRRMNTEAFF. CDR3 bases: TGTGCCAGTAGTATTAACAGGAGAATGAACACTGAAGCTTTCTTT.

This clonotype has at least ten counts. This chain uses TRBV28 with TRBJ2-1; 7 bases are a match to TRBD1. The CDR3 is made up of 14 amino acids. The germline V gene has CDR1 MDHEN and CDR2 SYDVKM. V gave up 5 bases and J gave up 11 bases; unmatched junction bases: 12. In DNA form, the CDR3 reads TGTGCCAGCAGTCCACACCCGACAGGGAAGAAGCAGTTCTTC. This gives the protein CASSPHPTGKKQFF.

This rearrangement joins TRBV5-6 to TRBJ2-1; D unclear. Germline V gives CDR1 SGHDT, CDR2 YYEEEE. This CDR3 region has 16 residues. Between the trimmed V and J ends, which lost 3 bases and 0 bases, there was a span of 13 bases. The CDR3 DNA reads TGTGCCAGCAGCTCCGCGAGCTCGAGCTCCTACAATGAGCAGTTCTTC. Encoded protein: CASSSASSSSYNEQFF. Full variable domain (remainder filled in from reference TRBV5-6 and TRBJ2-1): DAGVTQSPTHLIKTRGQQVTLRCSPKSGHDTVSWYQQALGQGPQFIFQYYEEEERQRGNFPDRFSGHQFPNYSSELNVNALLLGDSALYLCASSSASSSSYNEQFFGPGTRLTVL.

The V gene is TRBV5-1, the J gene TRBJ2-2; D gene ambiguous. CDR3 size: 12 residues. The germline V gene has CDR1 SGHRS and CDR2 YFSETQ. Trimming pared 0 bases from V and 8 bases from J, leaving 5 bases between. Here the CDR3 reads CASSLDPGELFF. CDR3 nucleotide sequence: TGCGCCAGCAGCTTGGACCCAGGGGAGCTGTTTTTT.

Only a few counts were recorded for this clonotype. The DNA for the CDR3 is TGTGCCAGCAGCCAAGGGACTAGCGGGGGGTTGGGGGAGCAGTACTTC. It translates to CASSQGTSGGLGEQYF. The genes are TRBV3-1 and TRBJ2-7, with TRBD2 matching over 14 bases. Trimming took 1 base from V and 7 from J; bases not matched to a gene: 6. Germline loops: CDR1 LGHDT, CDR2 YNNKEL (reference sequence). CDR3 size: 16 residues.

This clonotype was seen only a few times. The chain is built from TRBV18 and TRBJ2-3; D not certain. Trimming removed 6 bases at V and 2 bases at J, with 12 bases between. The CDR3 extends over 14 amino acids. Germline V gene lookup returns CDR1 KGHSH and CDR2 LQKENI. The CDR3 DNA follows: TGTGCCAGCTCGCCCGACTCGTCCACAGATACGCAGTATTTT. Residues: CASSPDSSTDTQYF.

This clonotype was counted between two and nine times. This rearrangement joins TRBV10-3 to TRBJ2-1; the match to TRBD2 covers 10 bases. J gave up 9 bases and V 5 bases, and 19 bases lay outside the gene matches. Germline V lookup: CDR1 ENHRY, CDR2 SYGVKD. The CDR3 extends over 18 amino acids. The CDR3 nucleotides are TGTGCCATCAGTTTTTCTTTAGGGCTAGCGGGGGATCAGGGTGAGCAGTTCTTC. It translates to CAISFSLGLAGDQGEQFF.

This chain joins TRBV5-6 and TRBJ2-5, with 13 positions matching TRBD2. This CDR3 has 16 amino acids. CDR1 is SGHDT, CDR2 YYEEEE, per germline. V lost 4 bases and J lost 2; bases outside the gene matches: 5. The chain's CDR3 is CASSAGLAGWQETQYF. CDR3 nucleotides: TGTGCCAGCAGCGCGGGACTAGCGGGGTGGCAAGAGACCCAGTACTTC.

This clonotype was picked up a small number of times. This chain uses TRBV12-3 or TRBV12-4 with TRBJ2-1, with D maybe TRBD1 (6 bases). The CDR3 consists of 16 residues. The V end was cut by 5 bases, the J end by 5 bases, with 19 bases between. The CDR3, as DNA: TGTGCCAGCAGTGTTTATACAGGGATCAGGAACAATGAGCAGTTCTTC. Its protein product is CASSVYTGIRNNEQFF.